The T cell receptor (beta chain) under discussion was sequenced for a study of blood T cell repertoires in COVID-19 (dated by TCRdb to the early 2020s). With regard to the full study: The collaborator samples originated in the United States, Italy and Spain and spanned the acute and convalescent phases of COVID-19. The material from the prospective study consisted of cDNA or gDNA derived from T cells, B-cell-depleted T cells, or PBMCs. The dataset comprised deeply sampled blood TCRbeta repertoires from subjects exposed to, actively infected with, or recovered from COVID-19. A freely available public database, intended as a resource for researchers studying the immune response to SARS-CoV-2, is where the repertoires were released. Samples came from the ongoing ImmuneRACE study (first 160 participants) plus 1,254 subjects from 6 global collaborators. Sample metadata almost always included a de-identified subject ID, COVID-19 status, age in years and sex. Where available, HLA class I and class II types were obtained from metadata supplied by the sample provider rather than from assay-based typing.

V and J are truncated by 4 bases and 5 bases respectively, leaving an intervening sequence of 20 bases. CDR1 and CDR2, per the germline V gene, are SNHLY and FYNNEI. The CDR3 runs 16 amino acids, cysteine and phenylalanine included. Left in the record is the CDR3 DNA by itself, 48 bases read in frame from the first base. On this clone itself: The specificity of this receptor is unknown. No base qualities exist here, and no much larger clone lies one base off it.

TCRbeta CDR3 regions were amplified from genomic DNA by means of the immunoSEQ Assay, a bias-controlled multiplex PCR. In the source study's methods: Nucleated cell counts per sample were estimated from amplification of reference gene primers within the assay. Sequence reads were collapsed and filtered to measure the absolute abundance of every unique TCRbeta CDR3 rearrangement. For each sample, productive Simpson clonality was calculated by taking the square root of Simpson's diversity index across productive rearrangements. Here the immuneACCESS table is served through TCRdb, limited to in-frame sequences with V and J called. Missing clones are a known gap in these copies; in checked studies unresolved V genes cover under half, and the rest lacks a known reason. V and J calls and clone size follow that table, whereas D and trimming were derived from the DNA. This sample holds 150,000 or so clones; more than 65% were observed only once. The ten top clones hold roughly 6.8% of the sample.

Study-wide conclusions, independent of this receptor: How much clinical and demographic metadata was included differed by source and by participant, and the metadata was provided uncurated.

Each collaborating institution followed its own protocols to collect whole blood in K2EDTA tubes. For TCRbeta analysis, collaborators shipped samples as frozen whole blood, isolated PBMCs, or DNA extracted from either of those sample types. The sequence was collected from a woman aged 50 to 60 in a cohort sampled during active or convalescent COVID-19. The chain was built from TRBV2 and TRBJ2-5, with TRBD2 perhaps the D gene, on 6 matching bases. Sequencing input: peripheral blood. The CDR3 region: CASSGSSEGNGETQYF. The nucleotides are TGTGCCAGCAGTGGATCTAGCGAGGGCAATGGGGAGACCCAGTACTTC.